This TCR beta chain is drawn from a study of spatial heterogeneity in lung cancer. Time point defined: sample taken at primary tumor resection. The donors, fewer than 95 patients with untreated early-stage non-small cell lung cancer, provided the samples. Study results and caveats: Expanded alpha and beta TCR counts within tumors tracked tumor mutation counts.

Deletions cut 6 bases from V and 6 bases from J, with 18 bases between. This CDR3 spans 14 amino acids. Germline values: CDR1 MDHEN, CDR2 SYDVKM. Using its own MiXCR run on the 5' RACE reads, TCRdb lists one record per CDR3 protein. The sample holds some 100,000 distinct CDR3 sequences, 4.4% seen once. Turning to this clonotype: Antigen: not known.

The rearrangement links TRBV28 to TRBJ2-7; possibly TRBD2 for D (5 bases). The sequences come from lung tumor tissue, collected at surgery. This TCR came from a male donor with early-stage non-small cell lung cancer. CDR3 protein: CASSVLPSTSEQYF. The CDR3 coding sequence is TGTGCCAGCAGCGTCCTTCCTAGCACAAGCGAGCAGTACTTC.